This TCR beta chain came from a study of T cells after yellow fever vaccination. The overall study: Fractions of low cell number were prepared using SMART-Seq v4 Ultra Low Input.

This CDR3 contains 13 residues. The germline V and J ends were trimmed by 5 bases and 4 bases, with 11 bases remaining between them. The germline V gene encodes CDR1 SGHTA and CDR2 FQGNSA. Study conclusions and caveats: Although most clonotypes did not, a small share appeared in both CD4 and CD8 compartments.

UMIs and a universal primer site were added when TCR cDNA was made by 5'RACE template switching. One entry per CDR3 protein, called by TCRdb with MiXCR from the 5' RACE reads. The table lists about 350,000 distinct CDR3 sequences, 7% to 10% of them singletons. This clonotype was counted a few times. Its target is unknown. The J gene is TRBJ1-1, the V gene TRBV7-2; perhaps TRBD1 as D (5 bases). Sample: PBMCs, taken about 49 days after the first yellow fever vaccination. This TCR was recovered from a man between 18 and 35 years old who received the YFV17D yellow fever vaccine. CDR3 residues: CASSTQGSTEAFF. The CDR3 DNA is TGTGCCAGCAGCACCCAGGGATCCACTGAAGCTTTCTTT.